These 16 T cell receptor beta chains were all obtained from the same sample, sequenced in a study of blood T cell repertoires in COVID-19 (dated by TCRdb to about 2020). Library preparation was by the immunoSEQ multiplex PCR assay. Entries here come from immuneACCESS through TCRdb and include only in-frame sequences with V and J called. Some clones fail to appear in such tables; in the studies checked, an unresolved V gene covers under half of the shortfall, and the cause of the remainder is unknown. The sample yields approximately 210,000 clones; around 88% were counted once. Less than 3.5% of the sample comes from the top ten. The sequenced sample was peripheral blood. These receptors came from a man aged 45-60 years with active or convalescent COVID-19.

The V call is TRBV24-1, the J call TRBJ1-3; D uncertain. This CDR3 is built from 16 residues. Trimming shortened V by 7 bases and J by 2 bases, and 17 bases separated the two germline ends. Germline-derived CDR1 and CDR2 are KGHDR and SFDVKD. This CDR3 is CATRIPGVPPGNTIYF. CDR3 bases: TGTGCCACCAGGATACCGGGAGTACCCCCTGGAAACACCATATATTTT.

This clone occurred once. This chain connects TRBV6-6 to TRBJ1-6; 9 nucleotides agree with TRBD1. CDR1 is MNHNY and CDR2 is SVGAGI in the germline V gene (reference sequence). The CDR3 consists of 15 residues. V shed 6 bases and J 8 bases; nucleotides not matched to a gene: 8. The CDR3 is CASSPGQGSYSPLHF. CDR3 nucleotide sequence: TGTGCCAGCAGCCCGGGACAGGGAAGTTATTCACCCCTCCACTTT.

This chain uses TRBV12-3 or TRBV12-4 with TRBJ1-2; 7 nucleotides align to TRBD1. Germline trimming cut 9 bases from V and 8 bases from J; bases unmatched to any gene: 9. The CDR3 totals 12 residues. DNA for the CDR3: TGTGCCAGGATTACGACAGGGAGAGGCTACACCTTC. As protein: CARITTGRGYTF.

The chain uses TRBV27 and TRBJ2-1, with TRBD2 matching over 12 bases. V lost 5 bases and J lost 8; bases outside the gene matches: 10. Germline V gene sequence: CDR1 MNHEY, CDR2 SMNVEV (reference sequence). CDR3 length: 16 amino acids. CDR3 in amino acids: CASSLIAPSGGDEQFF. DNA for the CDR3: TGTGCCAGCAGTCTTATCGCGCCTAGCGGGGGGGATGAGCAGTTCTTC.

The rearrangement uses TRBV5-1 and TRBJ2-7; 9 nucleotides match TRBD1. Germline loops: CDR1 SGHRS, CDR2 YFSETQ. The V and J ends lost 0 bases and 6 bases, in that order; junction bases with no gene match: 10. The CDR3 extends over 16 amino acids. CDR3: CASSLGAGTGTREQYF. The CDR3 nucleotides are TGCGCCAGCAGCTTGGGGGCCGGGACAGGGACTCGCGAGCAGTACTTC.

The chain employs TRBV10-3 and TRBJ1-6; 8 bases line up with TRBD1. The CDR3 has 14 residues. The junction had 2 bases not matched to a gene; V was cut back by 7 bases and J by 3 bases. Per the germline V gene, CDR1 is ENHRY and CDR2 is SYGVKD. Written as DNA, the CDR3 is TGTGCCATCACAGGGGGCGACTATAATTCACCCCTCCACTTT. Translated: CAITGGDYNSPLHF.

CDR3 DNA: TGTGCCACCAGTGCCGGACAGGGCAACACTGAAGCTTTCTTT. Protein sequence: CATSAGQGNTEAFF. This chain links TRBV24-1 with TRBJ1-1; TRBD1 aligns across 8 bases. V lost 5 bases to trimming and J lost 2 bases; unmatched junction nucleotides: 3. This CDR3 has 14 amino acids. CDR1 and CDR2 (germline): KGHDR, SFDVKD.

The chain is built from TRBV21-1 and TRBJ1-2. TRBV21-1 is a pseudogene locus. There are 14 residues in the CDR3. The CDR3 protein is CASSKESGSYGYTF. Here the CDR3 DNA reads TGTGCCAGCAGCAAAGAGAGCGGATCCTATGGCTACACCTTC.

J is TRBJ1-6 and V is TRBV7-9; D unresolved. With 6 bases removed from V and 10 bases from J, the gap between germline ends came to 10 bases. CDR1 is SEHNR and CDR2 is FQNEAQ in the germline V gene (reference sequence). This CDR3 region has 12 residues. The CDR3 DNA sequence: TGTGCCAGCAGTCTAGAGGAATCACCCCTCCACTTT. Protein: CASSLEESPLHF. Full variable domain (missing parts from reference TRBV7-9 and TRBJ1-6): DTGVSQNPRHKITKRGQNVTFRCDPISEHNRLYWYRQTLGQGPEFLTYFQNEAQLEKSRLLSDRFSAERPKGSFSTLEIQRTEQGDSAMYLCASSLEESPLHFGNGTRLTVT.

In regard to this clone: A read error may produce the germline difference seen at one junction end. CDR3 bases: TGTGCCTGGAGTGTAAGAGGGGGCGGCTTGGGTTTC. Its translation: CAWSVRGGGLGF. The V gene is TRBV30, the J gene TRBJ2-7, with 7 bases that match TRBD1. Germline V CDR1 and CDR2: GTSNPN, SVGIG (reference sequence). The CDR3 spans 12 residues.

With respect to this clone: The sample holds other DNA sequences that translate to the same CDR3. The chain carries TRBV28 and TRBJ2-2, with 12 bases matching TRBD2. The ends lost 5 bases at V and 5 bases at J; junction bases unmatched: 6. Germline V gives CDR1 MDHEN, CDR2 SYDVKM. This CDR3 region has 16 residues. CDR3 residues: CASSLGLAGNTGELFF. Written as DNA, the CDR3 is TGTGCCAGCAGTCTAGGACTAGCGGGAAATACCGGGGAGCTGTTTTTT.

CDR3 region: CASSPTWGQGDEQYF. Here the CDR3 DNA reads TGTGCCAGCAGTCCTACCTGGGGACAGGGTGACGAGCAGTACTTC. The J gene is TRBJ2-7, the V gene TRBV6-5; 9 bases match TRBD1. This CDR3 has 15 amino acids. Unmatched junction bases numbered 10, after V lost 5 bases and J lost 5 bases. Per germline, CDR1 MNHEY and CDR2 SVGAGI.

The chain is built from TRBV12-3 or TRBV12-4 and TRBJ1-2; 8 nucleotides match TRBD1. After removal of 8 bases from V and 6 bases from J, the junction contained 8 bases not matched to a gene. CDR3 size: 13 residues. CDR3 bases: TGTGCCAGCTCGCGGACAGGGACCGATGGCTACACCTTC. Its protein is CASSRTGTDGYTF.

This clone was seen a handful of times. The sample carries other DNA sequences with the same CDR3. The J gene is TRBJ1-6, the V gene TRBV3-1 (or the pseudogene TRBV3-2), with 8 nucleotides matching TRBD1. With V trimmed by 5 bases and J by 9 bases, 3 bases remained unmatched. This CDR3 region has 13 residues. Germline CDR1 and CDR2: LGHDT and YNNKEL (reference sequence). The CDR3 bases are TGTGCCAGCAGCAGACAGGGGACTTCACCCCTCCACTTT. This gives the protein CASSRQGTSPLHF.

The chain is built from TRBV5-4 and TRBJ1-2; 7 bases align to TRBD1. The CDR3 loop spans 16 amino acids. In germline, CDR1 is SGHNT, CDR2 YYREEE (reference sequence). With 3 bases clipped from V and 8 bases from J, the junction kept 16 bases outside the gene matches. The CDR3 coding sequence is TGTGCCAGCAGCTCGATCCACAGGGGATCGCGAACCGGCTACACCTTC. Its protein product is CASSSIHRGSRTGYTF.

The rearrangement links TRBV5-8 to TRBJ2-7, with a tentative D call TRBD1 (7 bases). The CDR3 loop spans 14 amino acids. CDR1 and CDR2 (germline): SGHTS, YDEGEE. The V gene lost 4 bases and the J gene lost 2 bases, with 13 bases spanning the gap. The CDR3 sequence: CASSPRGRTYEQYF. The CDR3 nucleotides are TGTGCCAGCAGCCCCAGGGGGAGGACCTACGAGCAGTACTTC.